These 7 T cell receptor beta chains were sequenced from one sample in a study of T cell responses to AZD1222 COVID-19 vaccine. Method: immunoSEQ multiplex PCR; TCRdb's copy keeps in-frame clones and lacks some. The data hold 60,000 to 70,000 clones, with about 85% observed a single time. The material sequenced was peripheral blood, taken on day 0 of AZD1222 vaccination. All receptors come from an adult in good health.

This clone was seen a handful of times. The DNA for the CDR3 is TGTGCCAGCAGTCCGCAACAGATTAACTATGGCTACACCTTC. Translating it yields CASSPQQINYGYTF. The rearrangement joins TRBV28 to TRBJ1-2; D gene uncertain. V lost 5 bases and J 1 base, leaving 11 bases between the germline ends. The CDR3 length is 14 residues. Germline values: CDR1 MDHEN, CDR2 SYDVKM.

CDR3 DNA: TGTGCCAGCTCACTTAATGCCGGGACTGAAGCTTTCTTT. The encoded protein is CASSLNAGTEAFF. This sequence joins TRBV18 and TRBJ1-1, with unresolved D. There are 13 residues in the CDR3. Per the germline V gene, CDR1 is KGHSH and CDR2 is LQKENI. Trimming stripped 4 bases from V and 5 bases from J, with 11 bases between. Variable domain in full (rest from reference TRBV18 and TRBJ1-1): NAGVMQNPRHLVRRRGQEARLRCSPMKGHSHVYWYRQLPEEGLKFMVYLQKENIIDESGMPKERFSAEFPKEGPSILRIQQVVRGDSAAYFCASSLNAGTEAFFGQGTRLTVV.

This clone was seen just once. The germline gene is not matched at one end of the junction; a read error may be the cause. The chain carries TRBV7-7 and TRBJ2-5; D is unclear. Germline V gives CDR1 SSHAT, CDR2 FNYEAQ (reference sequence). The CDR3 is 13 amino acids. This chain's CDR3 is CASSLGRQETQYF. In nucleotides, the CDR3 is TGTGCTAGCAGCTTAGGCAGGCAAGAGACCCAGTACTTC. Filled out from reference TRBV7-7 and TRBJ2-5, the complete variable domain reads GAGVSQSPRYKVTKRGQDVTLRCDPISSHATLYWYQQALGQGPEFLTYFNYEAQPDKSGLPSDRFSAERPEGSISTLTIQRTEQRDSAMYRCASSLGRQETQYFGPGTRLLVL.

V usage is TRBV6-5 and J usage is TRBJ1-5; D is ambiguous. The CDR3 spans 15 residues. Germline V CDR1 and CDR2: MNHEY, SVGAGI. Trimming took off 0 bases at V and 7 bases at J, with 13 bases between the two ends. The CDR3 is CASSYSSVESQPQHF. The CDR3 nucleotides are TGTGCCAGCAGTTACTCGTCGGTCGAGTCACAGCCCCAGCATTTT.

The chain has TRBV2 and TRBJ1-2, with 8 bases identical to TRBD1. V dropped 7 bases and J dropped 7; count of bases not matched to a gene: 17. The CDR3 spans 16 residues. Germline-derived CDR1 and CDR2 are SNHLY and FYNNEI. CDR3 sequence: CASTNFPGGMMVGYTF. The DNA of the CDR3 is TGTGCCAGCACCAATTTCCCAGGGGGCATGATGGTTGGCTACACCTTC.

The J gene is TRBJ1-2, the V gene TRBV19; TRBD1 might be the D (5 bases). Trimming removed 6 bases from V and 4 bases from J, with 18 bases in between. Looked up from germline, CDR1 is LNHDA and CDR2 is SQIVND (reference sequence). The CDR3 has 15 amino acids. The CDR3 loop reads CASRDVGRKFYGYTF. The CDR3 region has the DNA TGTGCCAGTAGGGACGTGGGACGGAAGTTCTATGGCTACACCTTC.

The rearrangement links TRBV7-3 to TRBJ1-1, with D unresolved. The CDR3 contains 14 residues. CDR1 SGHTA and CDR2 FQGTGA come from the germline V gene. Trimming shortened V by 0 bases and J by 6 bases, and 11 bases separated the two germline ends. For the CDR3, the DNA is TGTGCCAGCAGCTTAACGGCAGGAAGGGCTGAAGCTTTCTTT. Amino acid sequence: CASSLTAGRAEAFF.